The present T cell receptor beta chain was sequenced within a study of shared clonotypes between healthy human individuals. Profiling relied on immunoSEQ multiplex PCR, and the TCRdb table lists in-frame clones only, not all of them. The sample records about 490,000 clones, roughly four fifths being singletons. The CDR3 has 18 residues. Germline CDR1 is LNHDA and CDR2 is SQIVND (reference sequence). Trimming left V 3 bases short and J 0 bases short, with 15 bases between. The chain carries TRBV19 and TRBJ2-6, with a tentative D call TRBD1 (6 bases). This TCR was sampled from a woman aged 40-49 years in good health. Some clones in this sample may be carry-over from other donors' samples. The material sequenced was PBMCs. DNA for the CDR3: TGTGCCAGTAGTATCTCCGGGACATGGATCTCTGGGGCCAACGTCCTGACTTTC. Protein: CASSISGTWISGANVLTF.